The 2 T cell receptor beta chains listed next were all sequenced from one sample in a study of T cell changes during pregnancy in multiple sclerosis. Sequencing was performed with immunoSEQ multiplex PCR; in TCRdb, only in-frame clones are kept and a portion is missing. The sample includes some 69,000 clones, roughly nine tenths of them seen just once. This specimen was peripheral blood, taken in the second trimester of pregnancy. The source of these receptors is a female donor in good health, enrolled as a control in a pregnancy study.

This chain links TRBV9 with TRBJ2-7; TRBD2 might be the D (5 bases). V was trimmed by 0 bases and J by 2 bases, leaving 9 bases between them. The CDR3 runs to 14 residues. Germline assignment: CDR1 SGDLS and CDR2 YYNGEE. The CDR3 coding sequence is TGTGCCAGCAGCGTAGGGGAGTCAGCCTACGAGCAGTACTTC. It is translated as CASSVGESAYEQYF.

The J gene is TRBJ1-5, the V gene TRBV7-2; no definite D call. Germline CDR1 is SGHTA and CDR2 is FQGNSA. Trimming shortened V by 3 bases and J by 0 bases, and 6 bases separated the two germline ends. This CDR3 has 14 amino acids. Here the CDR3 DNA reads TGTGCCAGCAGCTTGGGCGATAGCAATCAGCCCCAGCATTTT. Amino acids: CASSLGDSNQPQHF.